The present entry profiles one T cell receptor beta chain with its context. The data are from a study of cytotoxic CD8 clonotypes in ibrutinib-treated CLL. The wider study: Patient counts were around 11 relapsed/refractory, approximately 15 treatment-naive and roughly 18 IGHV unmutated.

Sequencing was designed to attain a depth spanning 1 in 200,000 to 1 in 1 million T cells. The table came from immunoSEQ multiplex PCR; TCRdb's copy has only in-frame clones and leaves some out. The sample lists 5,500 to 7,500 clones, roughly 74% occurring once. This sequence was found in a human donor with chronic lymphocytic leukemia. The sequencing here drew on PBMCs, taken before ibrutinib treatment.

CDR3 sequence: CASSRGLTSGRGYEQFF. Here the CDR3 DNA reads TGTGCCAGCAGTCGCGGCCTCACTAGCGGGAGGGGGTATGAGCAGTTCTTC. The chain is built from TRBV27 and TRBJ2-1; TRBD2 agrees at 13 bases. The CDR3 has 17 residues. The ends lost 5 bases at V and 8 bases at J; junction bases unmatched: 12. Germline V gene sequence: CDR1 MNHEY, CDR2 SMNVEV (reference sequence).